One sample yielded the 3 T cell receptor beta chains listed below, sequenced in a study of T cell changes during pregnancy in multiple sclerosis. Sequenced by immunoSEQ multiplex PCR; TCRdb stores in-frame clones only, minus some. This table holds some 40,000 clones, roughly 91% found once. Sample: CD4+ T cells from peripheral blood mononuclear cells, taken in the first trimester of pregnancy. Source of these receptors: a female donor with multiple sclerosis, enrolled in a pregnancy study.

V usage is TRBV28 and J usage is TRBJ2-1; perhaps TRBD2 as D (5 bases). Per germline, CDR1 MDHEN and CDR2 SYDVKM. The CDR3 totals 15 residues. V lost 4 bases, J lost 0 bases, and 10 bases lay in between. The chain's CDR3 is CASSSAVSSYNEQFF. The CDR3 DNA follows: TGTGCCAGCAGTTCAGCGGTTAGCTCCTACAATGAGCAGTTCTTC.

The genes are TRBV5-1 and TRBJ2-5; TRBD1 matches 9 bases. Germline values: CDR1 SGHRS, CDR2 YFSETQ. With 0 bases clipped from V and 8 bases from J, the junction kept 5 bases outside the gene matches. The CDR3 totals 14 residues. The chain's CDR3 is CASSLADRGRTQYF. The CDR3 coding sequence is TGCGCCAGCAGCTTGGCGGACAGGGGACGCACCCAGTACTTC.

This chain links TRBV6-6 with TRBJ1-1, with D tentatively TRBD1 (5 bases). CDR1 is MNHNY, CDR2 SVGAGI, per germline (reference sequence). CDR3 length equals 13 residues. The V end lost 6 bases, the J end lost 1 base, and 9 bases lay between the germline ends. CDR3: CASSPRENTEAFF. The CDR3 region has the DNA TGTGCCAGCAGCCCCAGGGAGAACACTGAAGCTTTCTTT.